This paragraph reports one T cell receptor beta chain. Its antigen is currently unknown. This CDR3 is built from 14 residues. Germline V gene data show CDR1 as SEHNR and CDR2 as FQNEAQ (reference sequence). With V trimmed by 4 bases and J by 3 bases, 5 bases remained unmatched. Primers: 60 Vbeta forward and 13 Jbeta reverse. Some clones are missing from TCRdb's copy, which holds only in-frame ones; the method was immunoSEQ multiplex PCR. The sample records some 150,000 clones, around 82% being singletons. These data originate in a study of cytomegalovirus exposure and HLA in healthy donors. Overall study results and limits: The classifier was said to identify cytomegalovirus status with high specificity and sensitivity.

The TCR originated in a woman in her thirties or forties in good health and CMV-seropositive. The sequenced material came from PBMCs. The rearrangement uses TRBV7-9 and TRBJ1-1; 7 nucleotides align to TRBD1. This CDR3 is CASSSGQPDTEAFF. The DNA of the CDR3 is TGTGCCAGCAGCTCGGGACAGCCAGACACTGAAGCTTTCTTT.